This TCR beta chain was observed in a study of cytomegalovirus exposure and HLA in healthy donors. General study results and limits: The majority of TCR sequences were rare, yet some public TCRs appeared in many donors.

This clone was seen only once. The antigen remains unidentified. The CDR3 runs to 15 residues. The V gene lost 1 base and the J gene lost 0 bases, with 10 bases spanning the gap. Germline assignment: CDR1 SGHDN and CDR2 FVKESK. 13 Jbeta primers and 60 Vbeta primers were used for the PCR. Data came from immunoSEQ multiplex PCR; TCRdb stores just in-frame clones and leaves some out. The sample carries over 150,000 clones, around 80% recorded once. The chain joins TRBV14 to TRBJ2-7; D perhaps matches TRBD1 (5 bases). This TCR came from a woman younger than 45 in good health and CMV-seropositive. Sequencing was done on a sample of PBMCs. CDR3: CASSQVGANSYEQYF. The CDR3 region has the DNA TGTGCCAGCAGCCAAGTTGGGGCTAACTCCTACGAGCAGTACTTC.